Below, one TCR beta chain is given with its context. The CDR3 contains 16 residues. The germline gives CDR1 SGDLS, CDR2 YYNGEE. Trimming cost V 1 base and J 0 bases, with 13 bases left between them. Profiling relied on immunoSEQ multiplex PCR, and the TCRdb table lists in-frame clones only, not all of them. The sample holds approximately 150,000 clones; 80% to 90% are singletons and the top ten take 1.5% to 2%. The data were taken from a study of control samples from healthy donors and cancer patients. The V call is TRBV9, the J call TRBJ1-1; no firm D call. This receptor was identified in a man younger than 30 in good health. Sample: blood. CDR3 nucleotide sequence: TGTGCCAGCAGCGTACGGTCAGGAGGGATGAACACTGAAGCTTTCTTT. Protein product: CASSVRSGGMNTEAFF.